This record concerns one T cell receptor (beta chain) sequence. This table comes from immunoSEQ multiplex PCR, and its TCRdb copy is limited to in-frame clones, with some not included. The sample shows hundreds of thousands of clones, 95% to 96% of them seen only once. Trimming cost V 3 bases and J 3 bases, with 12 bases left between them. The CDR3 length is 14 residues. Germline values: CDR1 MNHNS, CDR2 SASEGT. These data are taken from a study of shared clonotypes between healthy human individuals. Naive-designated CD8 cells lacked CD45RO, were positively enriched for CCR7, and omitted terminally differentiated effector memory CD45RA+ cells.

The source is a woman aged 25 to 39 in good health. This chain uses TRBV6-1 with TRBJ2-7; D might be TRBD1 (5 bases). The material sequenced was naive CD8+ T cells sorted from blood. CDR3 loop: CASSETEEVYEQYF. CDR3 DNA sequence: TGTGCCAGCAGTGAGACAGAAGAAGTCTACGAGCAGTACTTC.